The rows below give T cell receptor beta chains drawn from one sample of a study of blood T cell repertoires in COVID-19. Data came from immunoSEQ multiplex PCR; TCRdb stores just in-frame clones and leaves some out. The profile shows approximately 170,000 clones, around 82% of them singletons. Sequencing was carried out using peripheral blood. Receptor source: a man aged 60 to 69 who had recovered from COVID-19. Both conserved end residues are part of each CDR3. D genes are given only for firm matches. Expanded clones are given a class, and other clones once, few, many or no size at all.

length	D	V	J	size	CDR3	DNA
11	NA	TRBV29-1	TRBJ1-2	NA	CSVRQVSGYTF	TGCAGCGTACGACAGGTCTCTGGCTACACCTTC
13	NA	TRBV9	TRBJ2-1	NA	CASSVGERDEQFF	TGTGCCAGCAGCGTAGGAGAGAGGGATGAGCAGTTCTTC
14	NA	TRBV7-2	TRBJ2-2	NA	CASSLDTGSGELFF	TGTGCCAGCAGCTTAGATACAGGGTCCGGGGAGCTGTTTTTT
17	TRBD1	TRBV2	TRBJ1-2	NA	CASIDSPGQGMLDGYTF	TGTGCCAGCATCGATTCTCCGGGACAGGGCATGCTAGATGGCTACACCTTC
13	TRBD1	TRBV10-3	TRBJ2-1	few	CAISDGTGHEQFF	TGTGCCATCAGTGATGGGACAGGGCATGAGCAGTTCTTC
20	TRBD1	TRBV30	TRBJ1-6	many	CAWNPLNLRTGGVFGSPLHF	TGTGCCTGGAATCCGCTAAACCTACGGACAGGGGGCGTCTTTGGGTCACCCCTCCACTTT
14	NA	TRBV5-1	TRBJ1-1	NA	CASSSIRLNTEAFF	TGCGCCAGCAGTTCCATCAGGTTGAACACTGAAGCTTTCTTT
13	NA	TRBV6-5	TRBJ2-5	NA	CASSSSNEETQYF	TGTGCCAGCAGTTCAAGCAACGAAGAGACCCAGTACTTC
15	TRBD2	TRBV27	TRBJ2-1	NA	CASKRRGGFRNEQFF	TGTGCCAGCAAAAGGCGGGGGGGCTTTAGAAATGAGCAGTTCTTC
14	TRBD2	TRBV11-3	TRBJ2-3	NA	CASSLGLGGDTQYF	TGTGCCAGCAGCTTGGGACTAGGAGGAGATACGCAGTATTTT
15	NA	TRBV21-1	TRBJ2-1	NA	CASSSRRKAYNEQFF	TGTGCCAGCAGCAGCCGGAGAAAGGCCTACAATGAGCAGTTCTTC
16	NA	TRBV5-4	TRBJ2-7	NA	CASSLGGATPGYEQYF	TGTGCCAGCAGCTTGGGCGGGGCTACCCCGGGGTACGAGCAGTACTTC
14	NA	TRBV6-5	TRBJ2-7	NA	CASTTRDKIYEQYF	TGTGCCAGCACCACCCGGGACAAAATATACGAGCAGTACTTC
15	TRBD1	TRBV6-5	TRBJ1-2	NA	CASSYSMGRGTGYTF	TGTGCCAGCAGTTACTCGATGGGCAGGGGGACTGGCTACACCTTC
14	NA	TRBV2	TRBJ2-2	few	CASSAFRQPGELFF	TGTGCCAGCAGTGCATTCAGACAACCCGGGGAGCTGTTTTTT
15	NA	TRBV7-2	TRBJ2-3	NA	CASSLGAGYTDTQYF	TGTGCCAGCAGCTTAGGGGCGGGGTACACAGATACGCAGTATTTT
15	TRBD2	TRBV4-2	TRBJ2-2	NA	CASSPGGRRTGELFF	TGTGCCAGCAGCCCGGGGGGGAGACGCACCGGGGAGCTGTTTTTT
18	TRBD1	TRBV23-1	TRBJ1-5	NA	CASSEVGAGGKSNQPQHF	TGCGCCAGCAGTGAGGTCGGGGCAGGGGGGAAAAGCAATCAGCCCCAGCATTTT
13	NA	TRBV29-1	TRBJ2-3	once	CSVEWTGTDTQYF	TGCAGCGTTGAATGGACAGGCACAGATACGCAGTATTTT
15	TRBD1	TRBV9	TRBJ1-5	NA	CASSVEAGGNQPQHF	TGTGCCAGCAGCGTAGAGGCAGGGGGGAATCAGCCCCAGCATTTT
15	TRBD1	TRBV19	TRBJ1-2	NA	CASSIQTGGGYGYTF	TGTGCCAGTAGTATCCAGACAGGGGGCGGCTATGGCTACACCTTC
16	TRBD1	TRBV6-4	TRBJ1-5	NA	CASSPTGGEGNQPQHF	TGTGCCAGCAGCCCCACAGGGGGCGAGGGCAATCAGCCCCAGCATTTT
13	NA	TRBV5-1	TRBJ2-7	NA	CASSLGTRYEQYF	TGCGCCAGCAGCTTAGGGACACGGTACGAGCAGTACTTC
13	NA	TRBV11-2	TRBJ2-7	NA	CASSLRGPSEQYF	TGTGCCAGCAGCTTGCGTGGGCCCTCGGAGCAGTACTTC
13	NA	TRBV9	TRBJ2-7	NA	CASSARLGYEQYF	TGTGCCAGCAGCGCCCGACTAGGGTACGAGCAGTACTTC
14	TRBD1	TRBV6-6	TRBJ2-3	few	CASSYRTGVDTQYF	TGTGCCAGCAGTTACAGGACAGGGGTAGATACGCAGTATTTT
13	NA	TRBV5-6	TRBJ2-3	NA	CASSLGGPDTQYF	TGTGCCAGCAGCTTGGGGGGCCCAGATACGCAGTATTTT
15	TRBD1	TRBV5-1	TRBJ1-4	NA	CASSNSGTANEKLFF	TGCGCCAGCAGCAACTCCGGGACAGCTAATGAAAAACTGTTTTTT
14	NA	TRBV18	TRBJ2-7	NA	CASSPAGASYEQYF	TGTGCCAGCTCACCGGCGGGGGCGTCCTACGAGCAGTACTTC
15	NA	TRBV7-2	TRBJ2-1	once	CASSVTGISYNEQFF	TGTGCCAGCAGCGTCACAGGGATATCCTACAATGAGCAGTTCTTC
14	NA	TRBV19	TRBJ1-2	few	CASSTQGRDYGYTF	TGTGCCAGTAGTACTCAGGGCAGGGACTATGGCTACACCTTC
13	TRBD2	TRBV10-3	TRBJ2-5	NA	CAIMRGAEETQYF	TGTGCCATCATGCGGGGGGCAGAGGAGACCCAGTACTTC
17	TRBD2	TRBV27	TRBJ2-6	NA	CASKREGFNSGANVLTF	TGTGCCAGCAAACGGGAGGGGTTTAACTCTGGGGCCAACGTCCTGACTTTC
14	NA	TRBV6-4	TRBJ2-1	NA	CASSPSRGGDEQFF	TGTGCCAGCAGTCCCTCCCGGGGTGGGGATGAGCAGTTCTTC
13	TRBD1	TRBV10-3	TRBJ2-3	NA	CAIRGQSTDTQYF	TGTGCCATCAGGGGACAGAGCACAGATACGCAGTATTTT
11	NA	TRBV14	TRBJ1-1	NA	CASSQGPGAFF	TGTGCCAGCAGCCAAGGGCCTGGAGCTTTCTTT
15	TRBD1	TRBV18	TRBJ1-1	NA	CASSRNRGIGTEAFF	TGTGCCAGCTCAAGAAACAGGGGGATAGGGACTGAAGCTTTCTTT
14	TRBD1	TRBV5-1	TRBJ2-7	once	CASSRSGQNYEQYF	TGCGCCAGCAGCCGATCGGGACAGAACTACGAGCAGTACTTC
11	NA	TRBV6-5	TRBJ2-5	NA	CASSLEETQYF	TGTGCCAGCAGTCTGGAGGAGACCCAGTACTTC
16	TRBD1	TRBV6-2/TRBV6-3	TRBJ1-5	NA	CASSPPGQSPNQPQHF	TGTGCCAGCAGTCCGCCGGGACAGAGCCCTAATCAGCCCCAGCATTTT
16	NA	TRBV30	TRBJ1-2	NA	CAWSVQGGVTRYGYTF	TGTGCCTGGAGTGTACAAGGGGGAGTCACCCGGTATGGCTACACCTTC
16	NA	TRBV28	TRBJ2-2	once	CASSLSAAPTLGELFF	TGTGCCAGCAGTTTATCGGCGGCCCCGACGCTCGGGGAGCTGTTTTTT
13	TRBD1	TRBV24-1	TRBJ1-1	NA	CATSRTGYTEAFF	TGTGCCACCAGTAGGACAGGGTACACTGAAGCTTTCTTT
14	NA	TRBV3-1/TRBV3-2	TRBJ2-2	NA	CASGLTRDTGELFF	TGTGCCAGCGGCTTGACTAGGGACACCGGGGAGCTGTTTTTT
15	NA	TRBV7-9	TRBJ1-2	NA	CASSPALTGVVGYTF	TGTGCCAGCAGCCCCGCTCTAACCGGTGTCGTTGGCTACACCTTC
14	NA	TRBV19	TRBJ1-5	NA	CASSLGGPEQPQHF	TGTGCCAGTAGTCTGGGGGGGCCGGAACAGCCCCAGCATTTT
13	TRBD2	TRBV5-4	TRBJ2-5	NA	CASSFGGGQTQYF	TGTGCCAGCAGCTTTGGCGGGGGGCAGACCCAGTACTTC
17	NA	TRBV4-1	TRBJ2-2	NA	CASSQVGAGKGTGELFF	TGCGCCAGCAGCCAAGTGGGGGCAGGGAAAGGAACCGGGGAGCTGTTTTTT
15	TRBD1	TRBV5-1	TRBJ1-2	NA	CASSLTGELAYGYTF	TGCGCCAGCAGCTTGACAGGGGAATTGGCCTATGGCTACACCTTC
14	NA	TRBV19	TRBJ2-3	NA	CASSIRLSPGTQYF	TGTGCCAGTAGTATTCGACTCTCCCCGGGTACGCAGTATTTT
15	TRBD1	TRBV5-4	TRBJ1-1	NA	CASSLPGTANTEAFF	TGTGCCAGCAGCTTACCCGGGACAGCGAACACTGAAGCTTTCTTT
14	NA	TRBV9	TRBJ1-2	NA	CASSVPRGDYGYTF	TGTGCCAGCAGCGTTCCCAGGGGCGACTATGGCTACACCTTC
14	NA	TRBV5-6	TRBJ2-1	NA	CASSFGLRGNEQFF	TGTGCCAGCAGCTTCGGACTCCGGGGCAATGAGCAGTTCTTC
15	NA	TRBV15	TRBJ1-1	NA	CATSRGQREKTEAFF	TGTGCCACCAGCAGAGGGCAAAGGGAGAAGACTGAAGCTTTCTTT
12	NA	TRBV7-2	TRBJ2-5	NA	CASSLGRETQYF	TGTGCCAGCAGCTTAGGGCGGGAGACCCAGTACTTC
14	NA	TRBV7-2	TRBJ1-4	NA	CASSPRGGSEKLFF	TGTGCCAGCAGCCCCCGGGGGGGGAGTGAAAAACTGTTTTTT
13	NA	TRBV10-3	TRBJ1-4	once	CAISETGTEKLFF	TGTGCCATCAGTGAGACAGGTACTGAAAAACTGTTTTTT
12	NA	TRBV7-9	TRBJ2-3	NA	CASIMLTDTQYF	TGTGCCAGCATCATGTTGACAGATACGCAGTATTTT
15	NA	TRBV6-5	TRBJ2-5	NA	CASSRTPGSVGTQYF	TGTGCCAGCAGTAGAACACCGGGATCGGTTGGGACCCAGTACTTC
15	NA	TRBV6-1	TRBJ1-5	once	CASSEAGQGFQPQHF	TGTGCCAGCAGTGAAGCGGGGCAGGGATTTCAGCCCCAGCATTTT